One sample yielded the 24 T cell receptor beta chains listed below, sequenced in a study of T cells in Graves' hyperthyroidism and ophthalmopathy. It was RNA transcripts that yielded the amplified TCR beta CDR3 regions. The study used the HTBI primer set for a first-round RT-PCR of the TCR CDR3. A single record per CDR3 protein comes from TCRdb applying MiXCR to the multiplex PCR reads. This sample has approximately 600,000 distinct CDR3 sequences, with roughly 14% found just once. The sequenced sample was blood. These receptors all stem from a woman aged 40 to 50 with Graves' ophthalmopathy.

There are many counts of this clonotype. The V gene is TRBV7-2, the J gene TRBJ2-5; tentative D call: TRBD1 (6 bases). Germline V CDR1 and CDR2: SGHTA, FQGNSA. This CDR3 spans 14 amino acids. The V end lost 1 base, the J end lost 3 bases, and 9 bases lay between the germline ends. Here the CDR3 DNA reads TGTGCCAGCAGCTTAGGACAGGAGAAAGAGACCCAGTACTTC. This translates into CASSLGQEKETQYF.

This chain connects TRBV3-1 to TRBJ2-5; possible D gene TRBD2, 5 bases. Germline CDR1 is LGHDT and CDR2 is YNNKEL (reference sequence). This CDR3 is 16 amino acids long. Trimming stripped 1 base from V and 1 base from J, with 13 bases between. CDR3 sequence (DNA): TGTGCCAGCAGCCAAGGAGGCGCTAGCCCCCAAGAGACCCAGTACTTC. This gives the protein CASSQGGASPQETQYF.

This clonotype was seen ten or more times. The V gene is TRBV7-2, the J gene TRBJ1-6; perhaps TRBD1 as D (6 bases). Trimming removed 1 base at V and 9 bases at J, with 10 bases between. The CDR3 is 14 amino acids. Germline V gene lookup returns CDR1 SGHTA and CDR2 FQGNSA. DNA for the CDR3: TGTGCCAGCAGCTTAGTGGACAGTTTTTCACCCCTCCACTTT. This encodes CASSLVDSFSPLHF.

The chain uses TRBV7-6 and TRBJ2-5; TRBD2 matches at 16 bases. Trimming cost V 5 bases and J 2 bases; bases outside gene matches: 11. CDR3 length equals 19 residues. In germline, CDR1 is SGHVS, CDR2 FNYEAQ. CDR3 loop: CASSSSGTSGRAEQETQYF. The CDR3 nucleotides read TGTGCCAGCAGCAGTTCCGGGACTAGCGGGAGGGCGGAACAAGAGACCCAGTACTTC.

This clonotype was observed many times. The chain joins TRBV30 to TRBJ1-3; a possible D gene is TRBD1 (5 bases). CDR3 length equals 13 residues. V dropped 6 bases and J dropped 0 bases, with 9 bases sitting between them. Per germline, CDR1 GTSNPN and CDR2 SVGIG (reference sequence). CDR3 sequence (DNA): TGTGCCTGTACGGACAACTCTGGAAACACCATATATTTT. It specifies CACTDNSGNTIYF.

The J gene is TRBJ2-7, the V gene TRBV20-1; 10 positions agree with TRBD2. The CDR3 totals 16 residues. CDR1 and CDR2 from the germline V gene are DFQATT and SNEGSKA (reference sequence). V shed 4 bases and J 1 base; nucleotides not matched to a gene: 10. The chain's CDR3 is CSATRTSGEASYEQYF. CDR3 DNA sequence: TGCAGTGCTACGAGGACTAGCGGAGAAGCATCCTACGAGCAGTACTTC.

A few counts support this clonotype. J is TRBJ1-1 and V is TRBV5-1, with D maybe TRBD1 (5 bases). The ends were cut back, 1 base at V and 1 base at J, with 17 bases in the middle. Germline CDR1 reads SGHRS; CDR2 reads YFSETQ. CDR3 length equals 17 residues. CDR3 in amino acids: CASSLNGLRQQNTEAFF. CDR3 nucleotides: TGCGCCAGCAGCTTGAATGGTTTAAGACAGCAGAACACTGAAGCTTTCTTT. Looking up the rest from reference TRBV5-1 and TRBJ1-1 gives the full variable domain: KAGVTQTPRYLIKTRGQQVTLSCSPISGHRSVSWYQQTPGQGLQFLFEYFSETQRNKGNFPGRFSGRQFSNSRSEMNVSTLELGDSALYLCASSLNGLRQQNTEAFFGQGTRLTVV.

V is TRBV27 and J is TRBJ2-5, with 8 bases aligning to TRBD1. This CDR3 contains 17 residues. V gave up 5 bases and J gave up 2 bases; unmatched junction bases: 13. The germline V gene has CDR1 MNHEY and CDR2 SMNVEV (reference sequence). CDR3 region: CASSRLLTGQDQETQYF. CDR3 DNA sequence: TGTGCCAGCAGTCGCCTACTTACGGGACAGGATCAAGAGACCCAGTACTTC.

The chain employs TRBV6-5 and TRBJ2-5, with D tentatively TRBD1 or TRBD2 (5 bases each). CDR3 length equals 14 residues. In germline, CDR1 is MNHEY, CDR2 SVGAGI. V lost 4 bases to trimming and J lost 9 bases, with 18 bases between them. The CDR3 sequence: CASSFPFGEGAQYF. The CDR3 DNA sequence: TGTGCCAGCAGTTTCCCCTTCGGGGAAGGGGCCCAGTACTTC.

This clonotype was seen ten or more times. The chain is built from TRBV6-2 or TRBV6-3 and TRBJ2-7; TRBD2 is a possible D gene (5 bases). Germline V gives CDR1 MNHEY, CDR2 SVGEGT. Trimming removed 7 bases from V and 1 base from J, with 17 bases in between. The CDR3 is made up of 15 amino acids. CDR3 sequence reads: CASTNAGSLSYEQYF. For the CDR3, the DNA is TGTGCCAGCACCAATGCGGGCAGTCTTTCCTACGAGCAGTACTTC.

The sample holds many counts of this clonotype. The gene calls are TRBV12-3 or TRBV12-4 and TRBJ1-1, with 9 bases aligning to TRBD1. This CDR3 comprises 15 residues. V was pared by 7 bases and J by 1 base, with 7 bases of the junction left unmatched. The CDR3 reads CASTRTGVGNTEAFF. The CDR3 nucleotides are TGTGCCAGCACGAGGACAGGGGTTGGGAACACTGAAGCTTTCTTT.

The V gene is TRBV7-2, the J gene TRBJ1-5; 7 bases agree with TRBD1. Germline V gene data show CDR1 as SGHTA and CDR2 as FQGNSA. The J segment lost 1 base and the V segment lost 5 bases, leaving 5 bases of the junction unmatched. The CDR3 covers 15 residues. CDR3: CASSPGTASNQPQHF. The CDR3, as DNA: TGTGCCAGCAGCCCCGGGACAGCCAGCAATCAGCCCCAGCATTTT.

The table lists this clonotype with a few counts. The CDR3 region has the DNA TGTGCCAGCAGCTTAACCCTAGGAAGGACAGGCAACTCTGGGGCCAACGTCCTGACTTTC. This sequence encodes CASSLTLGRTGNSGANVLTF. V gene TRBV7-3 combines with J gene TRBJ2-6, with 7 bases fitting TRBD1. The CDR3 runs 20 residues. Germline trimming cut 0 bases from V and 0 bases from J; bases unmatched to any gene: 11. Germline V gene data show CDR1 as SGHTA and CDR2 as FQGTGA.

This clonotype came up many times. V is TRBV5-4 and J is TRBJ2-7, with 10 bases aligning to TRBD2. The CDR3 is made up of 13 amino acids. In germline, CDR1 is SGHNT, CDR2 YYREEE (reference sequence). Germline trimming cut 9 bases from V and 4 bases from J; bases unmatched to any gene: 7. DNA for the CDR3: TGTGCCACAGGACCTAGCGGGAGTTACGAGCAGTACTTC. This codes for CATGPSGSYEQYF.

The chain combines TRBV20-1 with TRBJ1-1; D call uncertain. Trimming stripped 6 bases from V and 2 bases from J, with 13 bases between. The CDR3 consists of 13 residues. Germline V gives CDR1 DFQATT, CDR2 SNEGSKA (reference sequence). CDR3 in amino acids: CSARASINTEAFF. The CDR3 nucleotides read TGCAGTGCAAGGGCCTCGATTAACACTGAAGCTTTCTTT.

The rearrangement uses TRBV6-1 and TRBJ2-2, with 12 bases matching TRBD1. V lost 7 bases and J lost 7; bases outside the gene matches: 7. This CDR3 region has 15 residues. Germline-derived CDR1 and CDR2 are MNHNS and SASEGT. The CDR3 DNA reads TGTGCCAGCACGCCGGGACAGGGGGCAATCGGGGAGCTGTTTTTT. It yields the protein CASTPGQGAIGELFF.

This clonotype has just a few counts. This sequence joins TRBV5-1 and TRBJ1-1, with 10 bases lining up with TRBD1. Per germline, CDR1 SGHRS and CDR2 YFSETQ. Trimming removed 4 bases from V and 5 bases from J; junction bases left unmatched: 2. The CDR3 extends over 13 amino acids. Here the CDR3 DNA reads TGCGCCAGCAGCACGGGACAGGGGACTGAAGCTTTCTTT. Translated: CASSTGQGTEAFF.

The sample holds many counts of this clonotype. V is TRBV27 and J is TRBJ1-2; the D gene is possibly TRBD1 (5 bases). CDR3 length: 14 amino acids. The V end was cut by 3 bases, the J end by 8 bases, with 16 bases between. Per the germline V gene, CDR1 is MNHEY and CDR2 is SMNVEV (reference sequence). CDR3 loop: CASSFRGNLWGYTF. CDR3 bases: TGTGCCAGCAGTTTCCGGGGGAACTTATGGGGCTACACCTTC.

This clonotype was detected a few times. This chain connects TRBV18 to TRBJ2-5; 8 bases align to TRBD2. This CDR3 has 16 amino acids. V lost 3 bases and J lost 0; bases outside the gene matches: 6. CDR1 is KGHSH and CDR2 is LQKENI in the germline V gene. This chain's CDR3 is CASSPIAGRYQETQYF. As DNA, the CDR3 is TGTGCCAGCTCACCCATAGCGGGACGGTACCAAGAGACCCAGTACTTC. Based on the CDR3 plus reference TRBV18 and TRBJ2-5, the full variable domain is NAGVMQNPRHLVRRRGQEARLRCSPMKGHSHVYWYRQLPEEGLKFMVYLQKENIIDESGMPKERFSAEFPKEGPSILRIQQVVRGDSAAYFCASSPIAGRYQETQYFGPGTRLLVL.

In this sample, this clonotype turned up many times. The junction does not match germline at one end; this may be a read error. The chain carries TRBV12-3 or TRBV12-4 and TRBJ2-7; no reliable D call. The CDR3 is 12 amino acids. Here the CDR3 reads CASSLFSNEQYF. Here the CDR3 DNA reads TGTGCCAGCAGTTTATTCTCCAACGAGCAGTACTTC.

This clonotype appeared many times. The gene calls are TRBV12-3 or TRBV12-4 and TRBJ2-5; TRBD2 aligns across 16 bases. V gave up 6 bases and J gave up 5 bases; unmatched junction bases: 9. This CDR3 has 17 residues. CDR3 in DNA: TGTGCCAGCAGCCTCGGGACTAGCGGGAGGGCCTGGGAGACCCAGTACTTC. Translating it yields CASSLGTSGRAWETQYF.

In its sample, this clonotype was seen many times. The genes are TRBV7-2 and TRBJ2-7; a weak D match, TRBD2 (5 bases). V was trimmed by 1 base and J by 2 bases, leaving 12 bases between them. CDR3 length equals 15 residues. CDR1 and CDR2 from the germline V gene are SGHTA and FQGNSA. The CDR3 DNA reads TGTGCCAGCAGCTTAGGTAGGGAGTTTACCTACGAGCAGTACTTC. Translating gives CASSLGREFTYEQYF.

This clonotype was seen repeatedly, ten times or more. The V gene is TRBV20-1, the J gene TRBJ1-6; D perhaps matches TRBD1 (5 bases). CDR1 and CDR2 (germline): DFQATT, SNEGSKA (reference sequence). The CDR3 is made up of 13 amino acids. V lost 6 bases, J lost 10 bases, and 16 bases lay in between. The CDR3, as DNA: TGCAGTGCCGTGCCCGTCAGGGACTCACCCCTCCACTTT. Encoded protein: CSAVPVRDSPLHF.

This clonotype was counted between two and nine times. The chain uses TRBV3-2 and TRBJ1-1; the D call of TRBD1 is as the table states it, not checked on the DNA. TRBV3-2 is a recognized pseudogene. CDR3 length: 16 amino acids. The DNA for the CDR3 is TGTGCCAGCAGCCTAAGGGAGGCAGGGGGGAACACTGAAGCTTTCTTT. Its translation: CASSLREAGGNTEAFF.